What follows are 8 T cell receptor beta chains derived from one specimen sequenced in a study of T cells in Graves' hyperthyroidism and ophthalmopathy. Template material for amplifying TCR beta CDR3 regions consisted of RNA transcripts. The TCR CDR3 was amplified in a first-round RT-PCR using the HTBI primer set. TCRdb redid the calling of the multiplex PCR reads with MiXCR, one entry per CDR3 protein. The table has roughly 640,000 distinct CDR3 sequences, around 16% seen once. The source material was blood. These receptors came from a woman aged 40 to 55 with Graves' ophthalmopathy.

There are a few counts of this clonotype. The DNA for the CDR3 is TGTGCCAGCACAGGGGGAAGGGAGCAGTACTTC. It encodes CASTGGREQYF. The chain employs TRBV10-3 and TRBJ2-7, with 8 bases matching TRBD1. The V gene end was trimmed by 10 bases and the J gene end by 7 bases; junction bases not matched to a gene: 6. CDR3 length: 11 amino acids. From germline, CDR1 is ENHRY and CDR2 SYGVKD.

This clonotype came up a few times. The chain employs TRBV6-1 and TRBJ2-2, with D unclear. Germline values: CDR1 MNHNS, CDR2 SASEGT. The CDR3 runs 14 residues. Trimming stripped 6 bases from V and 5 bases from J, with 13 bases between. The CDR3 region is CASRGSSGTGELFF. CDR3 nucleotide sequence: TGTGCCAGCAGAGGATCAAGTGGGACCGGGGAGCTGTTTTTT.

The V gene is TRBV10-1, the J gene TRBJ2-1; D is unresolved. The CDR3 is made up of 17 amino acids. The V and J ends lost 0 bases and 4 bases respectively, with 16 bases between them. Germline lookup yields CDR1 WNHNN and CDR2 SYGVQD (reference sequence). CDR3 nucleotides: TGCGCCAGCAGTGAGTCGATTAGTGGGGATACATACAATGAGCAGTTCTTC. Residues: CASSESISGDTYNEQFF.

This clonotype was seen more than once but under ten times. The chain's CDR3 is CASSFLTNYEQYF. In DNA form, the CDR3 reads TGTGCCAGCAGCTTTCTTACTAATTACGAGCAGTACTTC. This chain connects TRBV7-9 to TRBJ2-7; D remains ambiguous. This CDR3 is built from 13 residues. Germline V gene data show CDR1 as SEHNR and CDR2 as FQNEAQ (reference sequence). V lost 3 bases to trimming and J lost 4 bases, with 10 bases between them.

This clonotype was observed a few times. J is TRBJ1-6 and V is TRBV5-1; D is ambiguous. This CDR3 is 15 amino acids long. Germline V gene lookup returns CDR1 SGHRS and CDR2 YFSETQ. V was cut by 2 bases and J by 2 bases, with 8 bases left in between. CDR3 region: CASSFRTPYNSPLHF. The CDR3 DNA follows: TGCGCCAGCAGCTTCCGGACCCCCTATAATTCACCCCTCCACTTT.

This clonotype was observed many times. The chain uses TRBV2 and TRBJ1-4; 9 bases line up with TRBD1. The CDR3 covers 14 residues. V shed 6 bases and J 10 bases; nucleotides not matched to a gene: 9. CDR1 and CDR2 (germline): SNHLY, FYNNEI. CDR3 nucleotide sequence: TGTGCCAGCAGCGACCGGGACAGGGTTGGAAAACTGTTTTTT. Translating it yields CASSDRDRVGKLFF.

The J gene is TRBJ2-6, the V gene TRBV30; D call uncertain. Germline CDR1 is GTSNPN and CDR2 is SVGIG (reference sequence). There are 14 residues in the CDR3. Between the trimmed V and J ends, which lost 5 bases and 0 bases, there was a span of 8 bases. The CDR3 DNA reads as TGTGCCTGGGCAGAAACCTCTGGGGCCAACGTCCTGACTTTC. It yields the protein CAWAETSGANVLTF.

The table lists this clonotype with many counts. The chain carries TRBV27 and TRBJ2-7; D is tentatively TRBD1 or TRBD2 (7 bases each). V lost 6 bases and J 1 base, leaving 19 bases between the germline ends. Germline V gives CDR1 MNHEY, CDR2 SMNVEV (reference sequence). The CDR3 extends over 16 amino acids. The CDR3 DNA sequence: TGTGCCAGCAGCCCCTTCTCAGGGGGGGGTTCCTACGAGCAGTACTTC. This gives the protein CASSPFSGGGSYEQYF.